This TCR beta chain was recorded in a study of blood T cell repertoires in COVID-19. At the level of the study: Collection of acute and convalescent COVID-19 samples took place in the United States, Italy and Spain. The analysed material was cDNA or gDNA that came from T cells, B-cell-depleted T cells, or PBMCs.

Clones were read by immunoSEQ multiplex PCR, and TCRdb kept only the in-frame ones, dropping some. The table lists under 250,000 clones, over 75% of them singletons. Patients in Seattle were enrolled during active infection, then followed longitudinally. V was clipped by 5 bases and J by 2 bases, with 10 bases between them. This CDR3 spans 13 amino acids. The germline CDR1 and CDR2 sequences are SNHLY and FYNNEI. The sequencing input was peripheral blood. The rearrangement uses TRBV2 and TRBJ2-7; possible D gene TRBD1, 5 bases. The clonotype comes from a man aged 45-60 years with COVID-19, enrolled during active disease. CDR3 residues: CASSSQGPYEQYF. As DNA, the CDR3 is TGTGCCAGCAGTTCCCAGGGCCCCTACGAGCAGTACTTC. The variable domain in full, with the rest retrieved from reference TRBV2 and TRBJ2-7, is EPEVTQTPSHQVTQMGQEVILRCVPISNHLYFYWYRQILGQKVEFLVSFYNNEISEKSEIFDDQFSVERPDGSNFTLKIRSTKLEDSAMYFCASSSQGPYEQYFGPGTRLTVT.